This TCR beta chain was identified in a study of cytomegalovirus exposure and HLA in healthy donors. On the study more broadly: A preliminary data release comprised 80 million or so unique TCRs obtained from HLA-typed donors. Findings and limits, study-wide: Follow-up analysis found HLA locus-dependent TCR association rates, highest for DRB1 and lowest for HLA-C.

13 Jbeta primers and 60 Vbeta primers were used for the PCR. Libraries were prepared by immunoSEQ multiplex PCR; TCRdb keeps only in-frame clonotypes and omits some of them. The sample gives around 82,000 clones, over 70% of which show up once; around 5.1% is in the top ten. With respect to this clone: Its cognate antigen is unknown.

Germline V gene data show CDR1 as SGHRS and CDR2 as YFSETQ. V was pared by 0 bases and J by 2 bases, with 5 bases of the junction left unmatched. The length of the CDR3 is 17 residues. The sequencing sample was made of PBMCs. The clonotype was recovered from a male donor in good health and CMV-seropositive. V and J are TRBV5-1 and TRBJ1-3; 10 bases align to TRBD1. The chain's CDR3 is CASSLARTGGPGNTIYF. CDR3 DNA: TGCGCCAGCAGCTTGGCCCGGACAGGGGGTCCTGGAAACACCATATATTTT.